These 22 T cell receptor beta chains were all obtained from the same sample, sequenced in a study of shared clonotypes between healthy human individuals. TCRdb's table, derived via immunoSEQ multiplex PCR, lists solely in-frame clones and lacks some. The sample lists roughly 700,000 clones, around 74% occurring once. The sample consisted of memory CD4+ T cells sorted from blood. Subset in this sample: CD45RA-negative fraction. Receptors originate from a woman aged 25-40 years in good health.

V usage is TRBV11-2 and J usage is TRBJ2-1; 8 nucleotides align to TRBD2. The CDR3 length is 16 residues. CDR1 SGHAT and CDR2 FQNNGV come from the germline V gene. Losses at the gene ends were 4 bases for V and 0 bases for J; bases not matched to a gene: 5. The CDR3 region is CASSSYREGSYNEQFF. CDR3 bases: TGTGCCAGCAGCTCTTACCGGGAGGGCTCCTACAATGAGCAGTTCTTC.

With regard to this clone: Within the sample, other DNA sequences also encode this same CDR3. This chain connects TRBV5-1 to TRBJ2-1, with TRBD1 matching over 9 bases. J was trimmed by 9 bases and V by 0 bases; bases with no gene match: 7. CDR3 size: 15 residues. CDR1 SGHRS and CDR2 YFSETQ come from the germline V gene. The CDR3 region is CASSLGDRDLGEQFF. The CDR3 DNA is TGCGCCAGCAGCTTGGGGGACAGGGATTTAGGTGAGCAGTTCTTC.

In this sample, this clone turned up once. The chain employs TRBV6-6 and TRBJ1-1; TRBD1 is a possible D gene (6 bases). The germline V gene encodes CDR1 MNHNY and CDR2 SVGAGI (reference sequence). CDR3 length: 16 residues. Deletions cut 2 bases from V and 0 bases from J, with 13 bases between. The CDR3 spells CASSYPRTDMNTEAFF. CDR3 DNA sequence: TGTGCCAGCAGTTACCCAAGGACAGACATGAACACTGAAGCTTTCTTT.

V gene TRBV5-4 combines with J gene TRBJ1-1; D is unresolved. The CDR3 has 14 amino acids. Germline V gene sequence: CDR1 SGHNT, CDR2 YYREEE (reference sequence). V was shortened by 3 bases and J by 1 base, with 10 bases between the two germline ends. Here the CDR3 reads CASSWTLGNTEAFF. The CDR3 DNA is TGTGCCAGCAGCTGGACGTTGGGGAACACTGAAGCTTTCTTT.

The J gene is TRBJ1-1, the V gene TRBV18; possible D gene TRBD1, 5 bases. This CDR3 has 13 residues. Germline V gene lookup returns CDR1 KGHSH and CDR2 LQKENI. V was clipped by 6 bases and J by 4 bases, with 12 bases between them. The CDR3 nucleotides are TGTGCCAGCTCCGGACAAGCGACCACTGAAGCTTTCTTT. As protein: CASSGQATTEAFF.

V gene TRBV6-5 combines with J gene TRBJ2-3, with TRBD1 matching over 9 bases. The CDR3 is made up of 15 amino acids. Trimming at V came to 6 bases and at J to 3 bases, leaving 7 bases not matched to a gene. Per germline, CDR1 MNHEY and CDR2 SVGAGI. CDR3 sequence reads: CASRKPGQGTDTQYF. The CDR3 DNA reads as TGTGCCAGCAGGAAACCGGGACAGGGAACAGATACGCAGTATTTT.

V is TRBV4-1 and J is TRBJ2-7, with 12 bases that match TRBD2. The germline V gene encodes CDR1 MGHRA and CDR2 YSYEKL. Trimming took 4 bases from V and 1 from J; bases not matched to a gene: 11. The CDR3 is 18 amino acids. Here the CDR3 reads CASSLGTSGSAASYEQYF. The DNA for the CDR3 is TGCGCCAGCAGCCTCGGGACTAGCGGGTCGGCGGCTTCCTACGAGCAGTACTTC.

DNA for the CDR3: TGTGCCAGCAGCGTAACCGGGACAGTGCCAAATGAAAAACTGTTTTTT. It codes for CASSVTGTVPNEKLFF. The V and J genes are TRBV9 and TRBJ1-4; 7 bases line up with TRBD1. The CDR3 is made up of 16 amino acids. Trimming took 1 base from V and 5 from J; bases not matched to a gene: 8. The germline V gene has CDR1 SGDLS and CDR2 YYNGEE. The full variable domain, its missing parts supplied by reference TRBV9 and TRBJ1-4, is DSGVTQTPKHLITATGQRVTLRCSPRSGDLSVYWYQQSLDQGLQFLIQYYNGEERAKGNILERFSAQQFPDLHSELNLSSLELGDSALYFCASSVTGTVPNEKLFFGSGTQLSVL.

This clone has a handful of counts. The J gene is TRBJ2-7, the V gene TRBV2; 7 nucleotides agree with TRBD1. From germline, CDR1 is SNHLY and CDR2 FYNNEI. Trimming at V came to 6 bases and at J to 6 bases, leaving 17 bases not matched to a gene. The CDR3 spans 16 residues. The CDR3 here is CASRVYFDRDRGEQYF. The CDR3 DNA sequence: TGTGCCAGCAGAGTATACTTCGACCGGGACAGAGGCGAGCAGTACTTC.

This clone was seen a single time. The rearrangement joins TRBV5-6 to TRBJ1-4; no definite D call. V dropped 3 bases and J dropped 8 bases, with 17 bases sitting between them. Germline V gives CDR1 SGHDT, CDR2 YYEEEE. The CDR3 has 15 amino acids. The CDR3 coding sequence is TGTGCCAGCAGCTCTCCGGAGGACCCGGGGGAAAAACTGTTTTTT. Encoded protein: CASSSPEDPGEKLFF. Full variable domain (outside the CDR3, taken from reference TRBV5-6 and TRBJ1-4): DAGVTQSPTHLIKTRGQQVTLRCSPKSGHDTVSWYQQALGQGPQFIFQYYEEEERQRGNFPDRFSGHQFPNYSSELNVNALLLGDSALYLCASSSPEDPGEKLFFGSGTQLSVL.

V and J are TRBV5-4 and TRBJ2-7; maybe TRBD2 (6 bases). V gave up 0 bases and J gave up 2 bases, with 12 bases separating them. Germline V CDR1 and CDR2: SGHNT, YYREEE (reference sequence). This CDR3 spans 15 amino acids. This CDR3 reads CASSLGGASTYEQYF. CDR3 bases: TGTGCCAGCAGCTTGGGCGGGGCATCCACCTACGAGCAGTACTTC.

This chain links TRBV5-6 with TRBJ2-6; D might be TRBD2 (5 bases). The CDR3 contains 17 residues. The germline V gene has CDR1 SGHDT and CDR2 YYEEEE. V lost 1 base and J 0 bases, leaving 11 bases between the germline ends. In DNA, the CDR3 is TGTGCCAGCAGCTTGTACCCGGGGATCTCTGGGGCCAACGTCCTGACTTTC. Translated: CASSLYPGISGANVLTF. Filled out from reference TRBV5-6 and TRBJ2-6, the complete variable domain reads DAGVTQSPTHLIKTRGQQVTLRCSPKSGHDTVSWYQQALGQGPQFIFQYYEEEERQRGNFPDRFSGHQFPNYSSELNVNALLLGDSALYLCASSLYPGISGANVLTFGAGSRLTVL.

This clone was picked up one time. This chain joins TRBV18 and TRBJ2-1; D not resolved. Germline V lookup: CDR1 KGHSH, CDR2 LQKENI. There are 15 residues in the CDR3. V was cut by 6 bases and J by 4 bases, with 16 bases left in between. The chain's CDR3 is CASSPPRTVYNEQFF. CDR3 DNA sequence: TGTGCCAGCTCGCCTCCCCGGACGGTGTACAATGAGCAGTTCTTC. Combining the CDR3 with reference TRBV18 and TRBJ2-1 gives the whole variable domain NAGVMQNPRHLVRRRGQEARLRCSPMKGHSHVYWYRQLPEEGLKFMVYLQKENIIDESGMPKERFSAEFPKEGPSILRIQQVVRGDSAAYFCASSPPRTVYNEQFFGPGTRLTVL.

The chain links TRBV28 to TRBJ2-7; 7 bases map to TRBD1. J was trimmed by 2 bases and V by 5 bases; bases with no gene match: 9. CDR3 size: 15 residues. The germline V gene encodes CDR1 MDHEN and CDR2 SYDVKM. CDR3: CASSPWTGGAYEQYF. Here the CDR3 DNA reads TGTGCCAGCAGTCCCTGGACAGGTGGGGCCTACGAGCAGTACTTC.

Regarding this clone: The sample contains more than one DNA sequence encoding this CDR3. The V call is TRBV20-1, the J call TRBJ1-2; D unclear. In germline, CDR1 is DFQATT, CDR2 SNEGSKA (reference sequence). This CDR3 has 10 residues. Trimming took off 5 bases at V and 6 bases at J, with 7 bases between the two ends. The CDR3 spells CSAPRDGYTF. As DNA, the CDR3 is TGCAGTGCTCCCCGGGATGGCTACACCTTC.

The rearrangement joins TRBV7-3 to TRBJ2-3; D might be TRBD2 (5 bases). From germline, CDR1 is SGHTA and CDR2 FQGTGA. Trimming took off 4 bases at V and 11 bases at J, with 13 bases between the two ends. CDR3 length: 12 residues. The CDR3 reads CASSSGNSGQYF. The DNA for the CDR3 is TGTGCCAGCAGCTCCGGGAACTCAGGGCAGTATTTT.

This clone was counted a few times. Other DNA sequences from this sample encode an identical CDR3 as well. The rearrangement joins TRBV2 to TRBJ1-2; the D gene is possibly TRBD1 (5 bases). Trimming shortened V by 3 bases and J by 2 bases, and 10 bases separated the two germline ends. The CDR3 has 14 amino acids. CDR1 and CDR2 (germline): SNHLY, FYNNEI. CDR3 coding DNA: TGTGCCAGCAGTGATAGGGGCCTCAACTATGGCTACACCTTC. This sequence encodes CASSDRGLNYGYTF.

This clone was counted a single time. J is TRBJ2-7 and V is TRBV10-1; D gene uncertain. The CDR3 has 14 residues. V was shortened by 8 bases and J by 0 bases, with 14 bases between the two germline ends. Germline CDR1 and CDR2: WNHNN and SYGVQD (reference sequence). CDR3 bases: TGCGCCAGCCTGTGGCGCCTCAGCTCCTACGAGCAGTACTTC. This translates into CASLWRLSSYEQYF.

The chain has TRBV28 and TRBJ2-2, with D possibly being TRBD1 (5 bases). The CDR3 contains 17 residues. V was trimmed by 7 bases and J by 4 bases, leaving 22 bases between them. Germline assignment: CDR1 MDHEN and CDR2 SYDVKM. For the CDR3, the DNA is TGTGCCAGCAACGCAGGGTCCACGTCCGGAATCACCGGGGAGCTGTTTTTT. It translates to CASNAGSTSGITGELFF.

The CDR3 sequence: CSVHHIGEQYF. Written as DNA, the CDR3 is TGCAGCGTGCACCATATCGGGGAGCAGTACTTC. The chain has TRBV29-1 and TRBJ2-7; D is ambiguous. CDR1 is SQVTM and CDR2 is ANQGSEA in the germline V gene. The CDR3 totals 11 residues. V was trimmed by 6 bases and J by 7 bases, leaving 13 bases between them.

This chain links TRBV7-9 with TRBJ1-2; D not certain. V was cut by 2 bases and J by 8 bases, with 12 bases left in between. Germline loops: CDR1 SEHNR, CDR2 FQNEAQ (reference sequence). This CDR3 is 13 amino acids long. This CDR3 is CASSLPGRPGYTF. As DNA, the CDR3 is TGTGCCAGCAGCTTACCCGGACGACCCGGCTACACCTTC.

The chain recombines TRBV5-4 with TRBJ2-2; 10 positions match TRBD2. CDR3 length: 14 residues. Germline CDR1 SGHNT, CDR2 YYREEE (reference sequence). The ends lost 5 bases at V and 7 bases at J; junction bases unmatched: 5. CDR3 in amino acids: CASRAGGQIGELFF. The DNA of the CDR3 is TGTGCCAGCAGAGCGGGAGGGCAAATCGGGGAGCTGTTTTTT. Combining the CDR3 with reference TRBV5-4 and TRBJ2-2 gives the whole variable domain ETGVTQSPTHLIKTRGQQVTLRCSSQSGHNTVSWYQQALGQGPQFIFQYYREEENGRGNFPPRFSGLQFPNYSSELNVNALELDDSALYLCASRAGGQIGELFFGEGSRLTVL.